A selection of T cell receptor beta chains follows, all from one sample in a study of circulating CD8 cells and anti-PD-1 response in melanoma. MiXCR, applied by TCRdb to the reads, yields one record per CDR3 protein. The sample yields approximately 470 distinct CDR3 sequences, 15% seen once. Sequenced here: CD8+ T cells from PBMCs, sampled at baseline or after one month of anti-PD-1 therapy (not recorded which). The receptor source for this set is a human donor with melanoma. The donor label of this sample is uncertain. Some clones in this sample may be carry-over from other donors' samples. CDR3s include the opening cysteine and the closing phenylalanine or tryptophan. Each record gives: J gene, V gene, clone size, D gene, CDR3 protein, CDR3 DNA. A D gene is named only where the DNA matches it firmly. Only some rows state a clone size, as once, few, many or a class for expanded clones.

>TRBJ2-3|TRBV20-1|large|TRBD2
CSAPPLSGGVTDTQYF
TGCAGTGCTCCCCCACTTAGCGGGGGGGTTACAGATACGCAGTATTTT
>TRBJ1-2|TRBV6-6|medium-sized|TRBD1
CATSSGTGFSGYTF
TGTGCCACTTCATCCGGGACAGGGTTTAGTGGCTACACCTTC
>TRBJ2-2|TRBV19|medium-sized|TRBD2
CASKPPGGTNTGELFF
TGTGCCAGTAAACCCCCGGGGGGGACGAACACCGGGGAGCTGTTTTTT
>TRBJ2-2|TRBV29-1|-|-
CSGYLERELFF
TGCAGCGGCTATTTGGAAAGGGAGCTGTTTTTT
>TRBJ2-7|TRBV20-1|medium-sized|-
CSASSRSSYEQYF
TGCAGTGCTAGTTCCAGGAGCTCCTACGAGCAGTACTTC
>TRBJ2-6|TRBV7-3|medium-sized|-
CASSSSPGFILGGANVLTF
TGTGCCAGCAGCTCCAGCCCCGGATTCATACTTGGGGGGGCCAACGTCCTGACTTTC
>TRBJ2-7|TRBV11-1|large|-
CASSLAGNRREQYF
TGTGCCAGCAGCTTAGCCGGAAACAGGCGGGAGCAGTACTTC
>TRBJ2-2|TRBV19|few|-
CASTPGTGELFF
TGTGCCAGTACTCCCGGCACCGGGGAGCTGTTTTTT
>TRBJ2-1|TRBV19|-|TRBD2
CASSRVAGAYNEQFF
TGTGCCAGTAGTAGGGTAGCGGGGGCCTACAATGAGCAGTTCTTC
>TRBJ2-1|TRBV20-1|few|TRBD2
CSGLAGPSSYNEQFF
TGCAGTGGACTAGCGGGGCCCAGCTCCTACAATGAGCAGTTCTTC
>TRBJ2-3|TRBV19|few|-
CASSMASTDTQYF
TGTGCCAGTAGTATGGCTAGCACAGATACGCAGTACTTT
>TRBJ2-1|TRBV20-1|medium-sized|-
CSARARENEQSF
TGCAGTGCTAGAGCGCGAGAGAATGAGCAGTCCTTC
>TRBJ2-7|TRBV19|medium-sized|-
CASSIATGYEQYF
TGTGCCAGTAGTATAGCCACAGGGTACGAGCAGTACTTC
>TRBJ1-2|TRBV19|few|TRBD1
CATTGGLNYGYTF
TGTGCCACGACAGGGGGGCTTAACTATGGCTACACCTTC
>TRBJ1-5|TRBV19|-|-
CASSWRANQPQHF
TGTGCCAGTAGTTGGAGGGCGAATCAGCCCCAGCATTTT
>TRBJ2-3|TRBV7-2|hyperexpanded|-
CASSLDLGTQYF
TGTGCCAGCAGCTTAGACTTGGGTACGCAGTATTTT
>TRBJ2-3|TRBV29-1|medium-sized|TRBD2
CSVEDAGDSTDTQYF
TGCAGCGTTGAAGACGCGGGAGACTCGACAGATACGCAGTATTTT
>TRBJ2-5|TRBV25-1|large|TRBD2
CASSELEDLGTSRKSRGTQYF
TGTGCCAGCAGTGAATTGGAAGACCTCGGGACTAGTCGTAAGAGCAGGGGGACCCAGTACTTC
>TRBJ2-7|TRBV27|medium-sized|-
CASSLIYEQYF
TGTGCCAGCAGTTTAATCTACGAGCAGTACTTC
>TRBJ1-1|TRBV19|large|TRBD1
CASSIVWLGQGNTEAFF
TGTGCCAGTAGTATAGTGTGGTTGGGACAGGGGAACACTGAAGCTTTCTTT
>TRBJ1-1|TRBV12-3/TRBV12-4|few|-
CASSWGSVNTEAFF
TGTGCCAGCAGTTGGGGCAGTGTGAACACTGAAGCTTTCTTT
>TRBJ2-3|TRBV5-6|medium-sized|-
CASSQEGNTQYF
TGTGCCAGCAGTCAGGAGGGTAATACGCAGTATTTT
>TRBJ2-5|TRBV2|large|TRBD1
CASSEDRGLETQYF
TGTGCCAGCAGTGAAGACAGGGGGCTCGAGACCCAGTACTTC
>TRBJ2-5|TRBV20-1|large|-
CSARGRMEETQYF
TGCAGTGCAAGGGGACGGATGGAGGAGACCCAGTACTTC
>TRBJ2-5|TRBV11-2|-|-
CASSARTRDSQETQYF
TGTGCCAGCAGCGCCCGGACGAGGGATTCTCAAGAGACCCAGTACTTC
>TRBJ2-5|TRBV5-6|medium-sized|-
CASSLLESGRNQETQYF
TGTGCCAGCAGCTTGTTAGAGTCAGGGCGAAACCAAGAGACCCAGTACTTC
>TRBJ2-7|TRBV6-6|large|TRBD1
CASSADRGWYEQYF
TGTGCCAGCAGTGCGGACAGGGGATGGTACGAGCAGTACTTC
>TRBJ2-2|TRBV28|few|TRBD1
CASSFNVGQINTGELFF
TGTGCCAGCAGCTTCAACGTGGGACAGATTAACACCGGGGAGCTGTTTTTT
>TRBJ2-1|TRBV19|medium-sized|-
CASSIDSSYNEQFF
TGTGCCAGTAGTATAGATAGCTCGTACAATGAGCAGTTCTTC
>TRBJ2-2|TRBV29-1|medium-sized|-
CSVTPGGTGELFF
TGCAGCGTTACGCCAGGAGGTACCGGGGAGCTGTTTTTT
>TRBJ2-7|TRBV19|-|-
CASSNSYEQYF
TGTGCCAGTAGTAATTCCTACGAGCAGTACTTC
>TRBJ2-4|TRBV7-8|-|-
CASSAERNIQYF
TGTGCCAGCAGCGCAGAGCGAAACATTCAGTACTTC